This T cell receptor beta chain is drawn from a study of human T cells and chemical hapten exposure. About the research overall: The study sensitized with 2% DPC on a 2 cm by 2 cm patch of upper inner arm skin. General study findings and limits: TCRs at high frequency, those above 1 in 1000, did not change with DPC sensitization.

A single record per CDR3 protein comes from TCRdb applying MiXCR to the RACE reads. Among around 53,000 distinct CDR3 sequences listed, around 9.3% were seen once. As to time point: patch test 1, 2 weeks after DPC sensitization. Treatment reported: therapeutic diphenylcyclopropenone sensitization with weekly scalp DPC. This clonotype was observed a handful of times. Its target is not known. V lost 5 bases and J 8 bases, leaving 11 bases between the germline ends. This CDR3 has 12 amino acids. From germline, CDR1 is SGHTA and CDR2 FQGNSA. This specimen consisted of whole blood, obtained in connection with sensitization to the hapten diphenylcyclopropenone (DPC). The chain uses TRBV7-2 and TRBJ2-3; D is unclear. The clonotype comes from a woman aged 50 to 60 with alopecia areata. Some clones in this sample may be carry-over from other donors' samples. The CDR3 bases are TGTGCCAGCAGCGGACCCGAGGTTACGCAGTATTTT. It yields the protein CASSGPEVTQYF.